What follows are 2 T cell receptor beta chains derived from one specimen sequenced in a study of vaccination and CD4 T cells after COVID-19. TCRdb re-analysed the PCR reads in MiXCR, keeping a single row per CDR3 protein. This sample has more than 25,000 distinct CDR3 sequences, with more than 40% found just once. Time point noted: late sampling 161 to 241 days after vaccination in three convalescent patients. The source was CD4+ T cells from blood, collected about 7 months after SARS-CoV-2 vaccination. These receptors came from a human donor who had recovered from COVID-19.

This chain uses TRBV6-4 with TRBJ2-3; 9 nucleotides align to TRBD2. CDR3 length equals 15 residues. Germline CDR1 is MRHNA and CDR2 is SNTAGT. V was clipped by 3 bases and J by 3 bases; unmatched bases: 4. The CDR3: CASSEGSGSTDTQYF. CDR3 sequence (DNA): TGTGCCAGCAGTGAGGGTAGCGGGAGTACAGATACGCAGTATTTT.

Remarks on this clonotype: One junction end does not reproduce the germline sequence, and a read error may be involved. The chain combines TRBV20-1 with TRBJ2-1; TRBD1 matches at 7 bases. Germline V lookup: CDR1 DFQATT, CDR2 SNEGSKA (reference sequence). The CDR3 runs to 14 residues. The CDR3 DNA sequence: TGTAGTCTAATCCGGGACAGCTATTCCAATGAGCAGTTCTTC. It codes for CSLIRDSYSNEQFF.